One sample yielded the 28 T cell receptor beta chains listed below, sequenced in a study of blood T cell repertoires in COVID-19. Clones were read by immunoSEQ multiplex PCR, and TCRdb kept only the in-frame ones, dropping some. The table records about 90,000 clones, about 89% of them present only once. The specimen sequenced was peripheral blood. The receptors were sampled from a human donor with active COVID-19. The donor label of this sample is uncertain.

The chain employs TRBV4-2 and TRBJ2-3; D not resolved. V shed 0 bases and J shed 5 bases, with 6 bases lying between them. There are 13 residues in the CDR3. Looked up from germline, CDR1 is LGHNA and CDR2 is YNFKEQ. The DNA of the CDR3 is TGTGCCAGCAGCCAAGATCAGGAAGATACGCAGTATTTT. This sequence encodes CASSQDQEDTQYF.

V is TRBV12-3 or TRBV12-4 and J is TRBJ2-1; tentative D call: TRBD2 (5 bases). Trimming left V 7 bases short and J 9 bases short, with 16 bases between. The CDR3 length is 13 residues. CDR3 nucleotide sequence: TGTGCCAGCACCCCGTGGGAGATCGGTGAGCAGTTCTTC. It translates to CASTPWEIGEQFF.

This clone was seen just once. The chain has TRBV3-1 (or the pseudogene TRBV3-2) and TRBJ1-1; TRBD1 matches 7 bases. Unmatched junction bases numbered 7, after V lost 4 bases and J lost 11 bases. CDR3 size: 12 residues. CDR1 LGHDT and CDR2 YNNKEL come from the germline V gene (reference sequence). The CDR3 DNA sequence: TGTGCCAGCAGCCCCACAGGGGTGGGCGCTTTCTTT. Amino acid sequence: CASSPTGVGAFF.

In its sample, this clone was seen a few times. V and J are TRBV6-1 and TRBJ2-7; 11 nucleotides line up with TRBD2. V was pared by 2 bases and J by 1 base, with 1 base of the junction left unmatched. CDR3 size: 15 residues. The germline V gene encodes CDR1 MNHNS and CDR2 SASEGT. The CDR3 protein is CASSELAGGSYEQYF. CDR3 in DNA: TGTGCCAGCAGTGAACTAGCGGGGGGATCCTACGAGCAGTACTTC.

V and J are TRBV19 and TRBJ1-3; 10 bases map to TRBD1. The V gene's germline CDR1 is LNHDA and CDR2 SQIVND (reference sequence). The CDR3 sequence is 16 residues long. V lost 3 bases to trimming and J lost 3 bases; unmatched junction nucleotides: 5. The CDR3 nucleotides read TGTGCCAGTAGTATTCCGACAGGGGGCTTTGGAAACACCATATATTTT. This gives the protein CASSIPTGGFGNTIYF.

This sequence joins TRBV29-1 and TRBJ1-1; a possible D gene is TRBD1 (6 bases). Trimming pared 6 bases from V and 1 base from J, leaving 15 bases between. Germline CDR1 reads SQVTM; CDR2 reads ANQGSEA. This CDR3 comprises 14 residues. CDR3 sequence: CSVLQGQWNTEAFF. In nucleotides, the CDR3 is TGCAGCGTGTTACAGGGTCAGTGGAACACTGAAGCTTTCTTT.

The V and J genes are TRBV5-4 and TRBJ1-2, with D hard to call. This CDR3 region has 11 residues. CDR1 is SGHNT and CDR2 is YYREEE in the germline V gene (reference sequence). The V and J ends lost 4 bases and 7 bases respectively, with 8 bases between them. Here the CDR3 reads CASSPGGGYTF. DNA for the CDR3: TGTGCCAGCAGCCCCGGAGGTGGCTACACCTTC.

This clone was seen a handful of times. This CDR3 is CASSEEPPGITSSYEQYF. The CDR3 DNA follows: TGTGCCAGCAGTGAAGAGCCTCCCGGGATAACAAGCTCCTACGAGCAGTACTTC. This chain joins TRBV6-1 and TRBJ2-7; perhaps TRBD2 as D (5 bases). Germline CDR1 reads MNHNS; CDR2 reads SASEGT. With 1 base removed from V and 0 bases from J, the gap between germline ends came to 19 bases. The CDR3 is made up of 18 amino acids.

This clone was counted a single time. This chain joins TRBV2 and TRBJ2-5; 7 positions agree with TRBD1. Germline V CDR1 and CDR2: SNHLY, FYNNEI. This CDR3 region has 14 residues. V shed 6 bases, J shed 1 base, and the junction held 5 bases outside the gene matches. CDR3 in DNA: TGTGCCAGCAGGGCCGGGACAGCCCAAGAGACCCAGTACTTC. Translating gives CASRAGTAQETQYF.

This clone was found a few times. The V and J genes are TRBV6-6 and TRBJ2-1, with 13 bases identical to TRBD2. Trimming cost V 5 bases and J 9 bases; bases outside gene matches: 7. There are 15 residues in the CDR3. Germline-derived CDR1 and CDR2 are MNHNY and SVGAGI (reference sequence). CDR3 nucleotides: TGTGCCAGCAGTAACGGACTAGCGGGGGTTAGTGAGCAGTTCTTC. Its translation is CASSNGLAGVSEQFF.

The V gene is TRBV5-1, the J gene TRBJ1-1, with no clear D. The CDR3 spans 15 residues. CDR1 SGHRS and CDR2 YFSETQ come from the germline V gene. Trimming stripped 1 base from V and 0 bases from J, with 10 bases between. The CDR3 DNA sequence: TGCGCCAGCAGCTTGACCAGCGGGGTGAACACTGAAGCTTTCTTT. Protein product: CASSLTSGVNTEAFF.

This clone was detected once. The rearrangement uses TRBV3-1 (or the pseudogene TRBV3-2) and TRBJ1-6, with 7 bases identical to TRBD1. The germline CDR1 and CDR2 sequences are LGHDT and YNNKEL (reference sequence). The V gene end was trimmed by 4 bases and the J gene end by 10 bases; junction bases not matched to a gene: 10. The CDR3 covers 15 residues. The CDR3, as DNA: TGTGCCAGCAGCCTTCTTCGACAGGGAGGCTCACCCCTCCACTTT. Amino acid sequence: CASSLLRQGGSPLHF.

The sample holds a few counts of this clone. The gene calls are TRBV19 and TRBJ1-1; no reliable D call. This CDR3 has 15 residues. The V gene lost 5 bases and the J gene lost 0 bases, with 13 bases spanning the gap. Germline assignment: CDR1 LNHDA and CDR2 SQIVND (reference sequence). CDR3 nucleotide sequence: TGTGCCAGTAGTCGACTGGCGATAATGAACACTGAAGCTTTCTTT. Translated: CASSRLAIMNTEAFF.

V and J are TRBV5-1 and TRBJ1-6; D is uncertain. The CDR3 has 13 residues. CDR1 is SGHRS, CDR2 YFSETQ, per germline. The V and J ends lost 0 bases and 6 bases respectively, with 4 bases between them. The CDR3 here is CASSLGVNSPLHF. CDR3 nucleotides: TGCGCCAGCAGCTTGGGCGTTAATTCACCCCTCCACTTT.

V usage is TRBV28 and J usage is TRBJ1-1; possible D gene TRBD1, 6 bases. The CDR3 is 14 residues long. Germline V gene sequence: CDR1 MDHEN, CDR2 SYDVKM. V gave up 6 bases and J gave up 0 bases, with 11 bases separating them. CDR3 in amino acids: CASSPRGLNTEAFF. CDR3 coding DNA: TGTGCCAGCAGCCCCAGGGGTCTGAACACTGAAGCTTTCTTT.

This chain links TRBV5-1 with TRBJ2-1; TRBD1 matches at 7 bases. Germline CDR1 is SGHRS and CDR2 is YFSETQ. The CDR3 is 21 residues long. Germline trimming cut 3 bases from V and 0 bases from J; bases unmatched to any gene: 21. CDR3 protein: CASSSPRDRETGLGSYNEQFF. The CDR3 bases are TGCGCCAGCAGCTCACCCCGGGACAGAGAAACGGGCCTTGGCTCCTACAATGAGCAGTTCTTC.

The chain links TRBV13 to TRBJ2-1, with 9 bases identical to TRBD1. The germline gives CDR1 PRHDT, CDR2 FYEKMQ (reference sequence). The CDR3 totals 16 residues. V dropped 0 bases and J dropped 3; count of bases not matched to a gene: 3. The CDR3 spells CASSLGGTGLYNEQFF. The CDR3 nucleotides read TGTGCCAGCAGCTTAGGCGGGACAGGGCTCTACAATGAGCAGTTCTTC.

This clone was seen only once. At the DNA level, this CDR3 is encoded by other sequences in the same sample as well. This chain joins TRBV4-3 and TRBJ2-2; 7 bases are a match to TRBD2. This CDR3 is built from 16 residues. Per germline, CDR1 LGHNA and CDR2 YSLEER. Trimming cost V 1 base and J 1 base; bases outside gene matches: 3. CDR3 residues: CASSQGQRGNTGELFF. CDR3 DNA: TGCGCCAGCAGCCAAGGCCAGCGGGGGAACACCGGGGAGCTGTTTTTT.

The chain uses TRBV19 and TRBJ1-4; D may be TRBD1 (5 bases). The CDR3 runs 15 residues. Germline values: CDR1 LNHDA, CDR2 SQIVND (reference sequence). V lost 5 bases and J lost 1, with 11 bases in between. The DNA of the CDR3 is TGTGCCAGTAGTCCTCGGAGGGGAACTAATGAAAAACTGTTTTTT. Amino acids: CASSPRRGTNEKLFF.

The chain carries TRBV5-4 and TRBJ1-4; TRBD1 matches 10 bases. The V and J ends lost 4 bases and 1 base, in that order; junction bases with no gene match: 4. The CDR3 is 16 amino acids. Germline V gene lookup returns CDR1 SGHNT and CDR2 YYREEE (reference sequence). The CDR3, as DNA: TGTGCCAGCAGCCCTGGGACAGGGGAAACTAATGAAAAACTGTTTTTT. Translating gives CASSPGTGETNEKLFF.

Concerning this clone itself: At the DNA level, this CDR3 is encoded by other sequences in the same sample as well. The V gene is TRBV19, the J gene TRBJ2-5, with TRBD1 identical over 9 bases. CDR1 is LNHDA, CDR2 SQIVND, per germline (reference sequence). The CDR3 spans 14 residues. Trimming removed 4 bases from V and 5 bases from J; junction bases left unmatched: 5. CDR3 protein: CASSTGTGSETQYF. In DNA form, the CDR3 reads TGTGCCAGTAGTACCGGGACAGGGTCGGAGACCCAGTACTTC.

The chain uses TRBV6-4 and TRBJ2-3; the match to TRBD2 covers 12 bases. Germline values: CDR1 MRHNA, CDR2 SNTAGT. The trim removed 4 bases at V and 2 bases at J, leaving 1 base unmatched. The CDR3 has 15 residues. The CDR3 loop is CASSASGGATDTQYF. CDR3 sequence (DNA): TGTGCCAGCAGTGCTAGCGGGGGGGCCACAGATACGCAGTATTTT.

The chain recombines TRBV7-9 with TRBJ1-6, with 9 bases matching TRBD1. V gave up 5 bases and J gave up 10 bases; unmatched junction bases: 15. CDR1 is SEHNR, CDR2 FQNEAQ, per germline (reference sequence). The CDR3 contains 17 residues. This chain's CDR3 is CASSTGTGLPGGSPLHF. The DNA for the CDR3 is TGTGCCAGCAGCACCGGGACAGGGCTCCCCGGGGGATCACCCCTCCACTTT.

The chain recombines TRBV6-6 with TRBJ1-2; 7 bases align to TRBD1. Germline values: CDR1 MNHNY, CDR2 SVGAGI (reference sequence). There are 16 residues in the CDR3. Germline trimming cut 6 bases from V and 2 bases from J; bases unmatched to any gene: 12. This chain's CDR3 is CASSLPRDRANYGYTF. The CDR3 coding sequence is TGTGCCAGCAGCCTACCCCGTGACAGGGCCAACTATGGCTACACCTTC.

V is TRBV3-1 (or the pseudogene TRBV3-2) and J is TRBJ2-1, with 7 bases that match TRBD1. The CDR3 has 15 residues. Trimming cost V 4 bases and J 1 base; bases outside gene matches: 4. Germline CDR1 LGHDT, CDR2 YNNKEL (reference sequence). The CDR3 here is CASSRDRVSYNEQFF. CDR3 nucleotide sequence: TGTGCCAGCAGCCGCGACAGGGTATCCTACAATGAGCAGTTCTTC.

This clone was seen a single time. This sequence joins TRBV11-1 and TRBJ2-2; maybe TRBD1 (6 bases). With 3 bases removed from V and 3 bases from J, the gap between germline ends came to 11 bases. The CDR3 loop spans 15 amino acids. The germline V gene has CDR1 SGHAT and CDR2 FQDESV (reference sequence). CDR3 sequence: CASSFPGVYTGELFF. DNA of the CDR3: TGTGCCAGCAGCTTTCCAGGGGTGTACACCGGGGAGCTGTTTTTT.

The chain uses TRBV7-2 and TRBJ2-7, with D tentatively TRBD1 (6 bases). Germline V lookup: CDR1 SGHTA, CDR2 FQGNSA. The CDR3 runs 14 residues. Deletions cut 1 base from V and 5 bases from J, with 12 bases between. The DNA for the CDR3 is TGTGCCAGCAGCTTAGACAGGGCAACCCACGAGCAGTACTTC. Protein: CASSLDRATHEQYF.

The V and J genes are TRBV7-9 and TRBJ2-1, with 10 bases aligning to TRBD2. V dropped 5 bases and J dropped 5; count of bases not matched to a gene: 6. This CDR3 region has 15 residues. Germline V gene lookup returns CDR1 SEHNR and CDR2 FQNEAQ (reference sequence). This CDR3 reads CASSPSGGADNEQFF. The CDR3 DNA reads as TGTGCCAGCAGCCCCAGCGGGGGGGCAGACAATGAGCAGTTCTTC.